A selection of T cell receptor beta chains follows, all from one sample in a study of identical twins. TCRdb recomputed calls from the 5' RACE reads with MiXCR, one row per CDR3 protein. The sample contains about 190,000 distinct CDR3 sequences, 15% to 20% of which appear only once. The same data also went into a second study, on T cells expressing NK-cell markers.

The sample was CD8+ T cells sorted from blood. All receptors derive from a woman between 18 and 29 years old in good health. The CDR3 runs from the conserved cysteine through the conserved F or W. Fields, in order: clone size, J gene, D gene, V gene, CDR3 DNA, CDR3 protein. A D gene is named only where the DNA matches it firmly. A clone size is listed for some rows: how often the clone was seen (once, few, many), or a class if it is expanded.

clone_size: few; j_call: TRBJ1-2; d_call: TRBD1; v_call: TRBV2; cdr3_nt: TGTGCCAGCACAAGGAGGCGGGACAGGGACCATGGCTACACCTTC; cdr3_aa: CASTRRRDRDHGYTF
clone_size: NA; j_call: TRBJ2-7; d_call: NA; v_call: TRBV3-1; cdr3_nt: TGTGCCACCCAGTCCTTCCTCGGCCCGTCCTACGAGCAGTACTTC; cdr3_aa: CATQSFLGPSYEQYF
clone_size: few; j_call: TRBJ2-2; d_call: TRBD1; v_call: TRBV6-2/TRBV6-3; cdr3_nt: TGTGCCAGCAGTTACTCGTGGGACAGGGGCACCGGGGAGCTGTTTTTT; cdr3_aa: CASSYSWDRGTGELFF
clone_size: NA; j_call: TRBJ1-2; d_call: NA; v_call: TRBV29-1; cdr3_nt: TGCAGCGTTGAAGTCGACGGGAACTATGGCTACACCTTC; cdr3_aa: CSVEVDGNYGYTF
clone_size: few; j_call: TRBJ1-5; d_call: NA; v_call: TRBV12-3/TRBV12-4; cdr3_nt: TGTGCCAGCAGTGGTGGTAGCAATCAGCCCCAGCATTTT; cdr3_aa: CASSGGSNQPQHF
clone_size: few; j_call: TRBJ2-7; d_call: TRBD2; v_call: TRBV5-5; cdr3_nt: TGTGCCAGCAGCTTGGAACAGAGAGTAGCGGGAGGGCCCTACGAGCAGTACTTC; cdr3_aa: CASSLEQRVAGGPYEQYF
clone_size: few; j_call: TRBJ1-6; d_call: NA; v_call: TRBV28; cdr3_nt: TGTGCCAGCAGTTTTGAAGGGATCGATAATTCACCCCTCCACTTT; cdr3_aa: CASSFEGIDNSPLHF
clone_size: NA; j_call: TRBJ2-5; d_call: TRBD2; v_call: TRBV12-3/TRBV12-4; cdr3_nt: TGTGCCAGCAGTTTTGGGCTAGCGGGAGAGGAACAAGAGACCCAGTACTTC; cdr3_aa: CASSFGLAGEEQETQYF
clone_size: few; j_call: TRBJ2-5; d_call: NA; v_call: TRBV3-1; cdr3_nt: TGTGCCAGCAGCCCCCCGGAGGGGCTGGGGGCGGAGACCCAGTACTTC; cdr3_aa: CASSPPEGLGAETQYF
clone_size: many; j_call: TRBJ2-7; d_call: NA; v_call: TRBV15; cdr3_nt: TGTGCCACCAGCAGAGATTCGGGCTCCTACGAGCAGTACTTC; cdr3_aa: CATSRDSGSYEQYF
clone_size: NA; j_call: TRBJ1-1; d_call: NA; v_call: TRBV27; cdr3_nt: TGTGCCAGCAGGGATACGAGTACTGAAGCTTTCTTT; cdr3_aa: CASRDTSTEAFF
clone_size: many; j_call: TRBJ2-3; d_call: NA; v_call: TRBV10-3; cdr3_nt: TGTGCCATCAGTGCGCCCGATTGGGCCAGCGACCACACAGATACGCAGTATTTT; cdr3_aa: CAISAPDWASDHTDTQYF
clone_size: NA; j_call: TRBJ2-2; d_call: TRBD2; v_call: TRBV5-1; cdr3_nt: TGCGCCAGCAGCTCAGGGACTAGCGGCTGGAACACCGGGGAGCTGTTTTTT; cdr3_aa: CASSSGTSGWNTGELFF
clone_size: NA; j_call: TRBJ2-7; d_call: TRBD1; v_call: TRBV29-1; cdr3_nt: TGCAGCGCGGGACAGCCACCTTACGAGCAGTACTTC; cdr3_aa: CSAGQPPYEQYF
clone_size: NA; j_call: TRBJ2-3; d_call: NA; v_call: TRBV3-1; cdr3_nt: TGTGCCAGCAGCTCTCGGACGGTGCCCACAGATACGCAGTATTTT; cdr3_aa: CASSSRTVPTDTQYF
clone_size: NA; j_call: TRBJ2-1; d_call: TRBD1; v_call: TRBV29-1; cdr3_nt: TGCAGCGTGACGGACAGGGGAAATGAGCAGTTCTTC; cdr3_aa: CSVTDRGNEQFF
clone_size: few; j_call: TRBJ2-3; d_call: TRBD2; v_call: TRBV19; cdr3_nt: TGTGCCAGTAGTATGCTAGCGGGAGGTGGAGATACGCAGTATTTT; cdr3_aa: CASSMLAGGGDTQYF